This record concerns one T cell receptor beta chain sequence. As processed by the authors: How many nucleated cells were present was estimated from reference gene primer amplification. Produced via immunoSEQ multiplex PCR; TCRdb's table is partial and in-frame only. That table is the source of V, J and clone size, and D and trimming were worked out from the DNA. The data contain 20,000 to 25,000 clones, less than 95% of them singletons. Germline CDR1 SGHTA, CDR2 FQGNSA. Unmatched junction bases numbered 5, after V lost 5 bases and J lost 3 bases. This CDR3 contains 15 residues. This record comes from a study of blood T cell repertoires in COVID-19. About the study: There were acute and convalescent COVID-19 samples, and they came from the United States, Italy and Spain. PBMCs, B-cell-depleted T cells, or T cells were the source of the cDNA or gDNA that made up the material.

Sequenced sample: peripheral blood. The chain combines TRBV7-2 with TRBJ1-5, with 9 bases lining up with TRBD1. The sequence derives from a man in his 70s with acute or convalescent COVID-19. CDR3 amino acids: CASSPTGGDNQPQHF. The CDR3 DNA sequence: TGTGCCAGCAGCCCGACAGGGGGAGACAATCAGCCCCAGCATTTT.